These 10 T cell receptor beta chains share one sample of origin, sequenced in a study of blood T cell repertoires in COVID-19. TCRdb's copy holds only in-frame clones and misses some; the assay was immunoSEQ multiplex PCR. Of some 260,000 clones in the sample, roughly 83% were seen once. Material: peripheral blood. The receptor source for this set is a man at least 80 years old with acute or convalescent COVID-19.

The chain recombines TRBV19 with TRBJ2-3; 10 positions match TRBD1. The germline V gene has CDR1 LNHDA and CDR2 SQIVND (reference sequence). The CDR3 sequence is 18 residues long. V was pared by 6 bases and J by 3 bases, with 15 bases of the junction left unmatched. Written as DNA, the CDR3 is TGTGCCAGTAGCACACCCAACCCTGGGGGACAGGGGACAGATACGCAGTATTTT. The encoded protein is CASSTPNPGGQGTDTQYF.

The sample holds a few counts of this clone. The chain couples TRBV2 to TRBJ2-7; D perhaps matches TRBD2 (5 bases). Germline V CDR1 and CDR2: SNHLY, FYNNEI. The CDR3 loop spans 14 amino acids. Trimming cost V 7 bases and J 0 bases, with 13 bases left between them. CDR3 DNA: TGTGCCAGCACAACGGAGGCGCGCTCCTACGAGCAGTACTTC. Protein sequence: CASTTEARSYEQYF.

V gene TRBV5-6 combines with J gene TRBJ2-5, with 8 positions matching TRBD2. CDR1 SGHDT and CDR2 YYEEEE come from the germline V gene. Losses at the gene ends were 5 bases for V and 10 bases for J; bases not matched to a gene: 7. The CDR3 loop spans 12 amino acids. CDR3 sequence reads: CASSWNSGDQYF. The CDR3, as DNA: TGTGCCAGCAGTTGGAATAGCGGGGACCAGTACTTC.

V gene TRBV5-4 combines with J gene TRBJ2-5, with D possibly TRBD1 on 6 matching bases. Germline V gene data show CDR1 as SGHNT and CDR2 as YYREEE (reference sequence). The V gene lost 2 bases and the J gene lost 2 bases, with 7 bases spanning the gap. CDR3 length: 13 amino acids. CDR3 DNA: TGTGCCAGCAGCTTTGGACAGCAAGAGACCCAGTACTTC. It yields the protein CASSFGQQETQYF.

The chain carries TRBV5-1 and TRBJ1-5; D perhaps matches TRBD1 (6 bases). This CDR3 region has 15 residues. The germline gives CDR1 SGHRS, CDR2 YFSETQ. Between the trimmed V and J ends, which lost 4 bases and 7 bases, there was a span of 18 bases. The CDR3 coding sequence is TGCGCCAGCAGCCCGGAGGCAGGGGTCAGACAGCCCCAGCATTTT. It translates to CASSPEAGVRQPQHF. The whole variable domain, remainder taken from reference TRBV5-1 and TRBJ1-5, is KAGVTQTPRYLIKTRGQQVTLSCSPISGHRSVSWYQQTPGQGLQFLFEYFSETQRNKGNFPGRFSGRQFSNSRSEMNVSTLELGDSALYLCASSPEAGVRQPQHFGDGTRLSIL.

The V and J genes are TRBV5-4 and TRBJ1-2; 11 bases are a match to TRBD1. CDR3 length equals 14 residues. Per the germline V gene, CDR1 is SGHNT and CDR2 is YYREEE (reference sequence). The J segment lost 3 bases and the V segment lost 4 bases, leaving 2 bases of the junction unmatched. The CDR3 region is CASSRTGGYYGYTF. The CDR3 DNA reads TGTGCCAGCAGCCGGACAGGGGGCTACTATGGCTACACCTTC.

V usage is TRBV12-5 and J usage is TRBJ1-1, with 11 bases lining up with TRBD1. This CDR3 has 17 residues. Germline V gene sequence: CDR1 LGHNT, CDR2 FRNRAP. V trimming: 2 bases; J trimming: 2 bases; junction bases outside the gene matches: 7. CDR3 nucleotide sequence: TGTGCTAGTGGTTTGTCGGGACAGGGGGGTATTAACACTGAAGCTTTCTTT. Protein sequence: CASGLSGQGGINTEAFF.

The chain couples TRBV21-1 to TRBJ1-3; the table assigns TRBD1, which was not confirmed against the DNA. TRBV21-1 is assigned pseudogene status. The CDR3 consists of 12 residues. DNA for the CDR3: TGTGCCAGCAGCAACAGGTGGGTCTCCATATATTTT. Translated, it gives CASSNRWVSIYF.

This clone has only one observation. This sequence joins TRBV7-2 and TRBJ2-7, with TRBD1 identical over 8 bases. J lost 7 bases, V lost 5 bases, and 10 bases had no gene match. The V gene's germline CDR1 is SGHTA and CDR2 FQGNSA. This CDR3 is built from 14 residues. The CDR3 bases are TGTGCCAGCAGCCAAGACAGGGGCGCGCGGGAGCAGTACTTC. Translation gives CASSQDRGAREQYF.

As concerns this clone: This same CDR3 is encoded by further DNA sequences in the sample. This chain connects TRBV11-2 to TRBJ1-6, with D possibly being TRBD1 (5 bases). From germline, CDR1 is SGHAT and CDR2 FQNNGV. The CDR3 covers 16 residues. Trimming removed 1 base at V and 4 bases at J, with 11 bases between. The CDR3 region has the DNA TGTGCCAGCAGCTTAGCCCAGGGAACGTATAATTCACCCCTCCACTTT. Encoded protein: CASSLAQGTYNSPLHF.